The 6 T cell receptor beta chains listed next were all sequenced from one sample in a study of T-cell memory formation after mild COVID-19. TCRdb passed the 5' RACE reads through MiXCR, listing each CDR3 protein once. In the table there are about 210,000 distinct CDR3 sequences, around 25% of which are singletons. Specimen: PBMCs or a T cell subset sorted from them (not recorded which). Every receptor here comes from an adult woman who had mild COVID-19 (a few samples of this study predate the infection). Cell type and time point are not known.

This clonotype was seen a handful of times. This chain joins TRBV28 and TRBJ2-1; TRBD2 is a possible D gene (5 bases). Trimming cost V 3 bases and J 4 bases, with 10 bases left between them. Germline values: CDR1 MDHEN, CDR2 SYDVKM. CDR3 length: 14 residues. The CDR3 loop is CASSLSGPYNEQFF. The CDR3 DNA is TGTGCCAGCAGTTTGAGCGGCCCTTACAATGAGCAGTTCTTC.

This clonotype was picked up many times. The chain recombines TRBV12-3 or TRBV12-4 with TRBJ2-5; TRBD2 agrees at 8 bases. The CDR3 is 14 amino acids. Losses at the gene ends were 5 bases for V and 3 bases for J; bases not matched to a gene: 5. The CDR3 spells CASSLGLAEETQYF. The CDR3 DNA follows: TGTGCCAGCAGTCTCGGACTAGCCGAAGAGACCCAGTACTTC.

The V call is TRBV29-1, the J call TRBJ1-2; 8 nucleotides line up with TRBD1. The CDR3 has 13 amino acids. V shed 5 bases and J 2 bases; nucleotides not matched to a gene: 4. Germline CDR1 reads SQVTM; CDR2 reads ANQGSEA. In nucleotides, the CDR3 is TGCAGCGTTTCAGGGGGCGCGAACTATGGCTACACCTTC. Translating it yields CSVSGGANYGYTF.

The sample holds many counts of this clonotype. The chain has TRBV7-9 and TRBJ2-2; 8 positions match TRBD1. This CDR3 is built from 16 residues. Trimming removed 3 bases from V and 3 bases from J; junction bases left unmatched: 6. Germline V gene lookup returns CDR1 SEHNR and CDR2 FQNEAQ (reference sequence). The CDR3 DNA reads as TGTGCCAGCAGCTTCGGACAGGGATTTCACACCGGGGAGCTGTTTTTT. Translated: CASSFGQGFHTGELFF.

The chain employs TRBV11-2 and TRBJ1-2; perhaps TRBD1 as D (5 bases). Deletions cut 0 bases from V and 10 bases from J, with 15 bases between. CDR1 is SGHAT and CDR2 is FQNNGV in the germline V gene. This CDR3 has 14 residues. CDR3 DNA sequence: TGTGCCAGCAGCTTAGAGTTCGGGGCCCATACCTACACCTTC. It specifies CASSLEFGAHTYTF.

CDR3 sequence: CASSSRGGPPSYNEQFF. The CDR3 nucleotides read TGCGCCAGCAGCTCGCGGGGGGGTCCACCATCCTACAATGAGCAGTTCTTC. The genes are TRBV5-1 and TRBJ2-1; 9 nucleotides agree with TRBD2. With 3 bases clipped from V and 1 base from J, the junction kept 8 bases outside the gene matches. The germline V gene encodes CDR1 SGHRS and CDR2 YFSETQ. The CDR3 has 17 amino acids.